This entry features one T cell receptor beta chain sequence. Its antigen remains undetermined. There are no base qualities to consult, and no much larger clone falls within one base. TCR CDR3 regions were amplified from genomic DNA by multiplex PCR using the deep immunoSEQ assay. Extracted genomic DNA from each cell subset was spread evenly across all wells of several immunoSEQ 96-well plates, with each plate serving as a replicate. For sorted subsets, 200 to 250 ng genomic DNA, equal to about 30,000 T cell genomes, was loaded into each replicate PCR. Purified libraries were quantified with a Qubit 3.0 fluorometer, sized on a Bioanalyzer 2100, and re-quantified with the KAPA Library Quantification kit. Every immunoSEQ 96-well plate was sequenced on a separate single-read 150-cycle Illumina NextSeq 550 flow cell. As for the authors' bioinformatics: Because the immunoSEQ output included only junctional sequences and no quality scores, the filtering could not be the same as the filtering used for full-length reads. Sequences were annotated with PyIR, a Python wrapper for IgBLAST v1.9, and V/J genes and CDR3 were assigned using IMGT germline references. Reads with weak V/J assignments (E-value above 1e-6), missing CDR3, stop codons, out-of-frame junctions, or ambiguous translated residues were removed. V3J clonotypes were defined as sequences sharing an identical inferred V gene, J gene, and CDR3 amino acid sequence. Percentage overlap between repertoires was calculated by dividing the number of shared unique clonotypes by the size of the smaller repertoire. Repertoire richness was assessed with RTK rarefaction, the Chao1 estimator, and Recon v2.1 estimates of unobserved clonotypes. OLGA was used to compute generation probabilities for all TCRbeta clonotypes that the gDNA method yielded from a few donors. Here the immuneACCESS table is served through TCRdb, limited to in-frame sequences with V and J called. Missing clones are a known gap in these copies; in checked studies unresolved V genes cover under half, and the rest lacks a known reason. That table supplies the V and J calls and clone size; D and trimming were determined from the DNA. In this sample the table shows about 2.3 million clones, 85% to 95% of which occur a single time. The top ten hold about 0.41% of the sample.

The data stem from a study of shared clonotypes between healthy human individuals (dated by TCRdb to between 2020 and 2021). Notes on the research overall: The cohort comprised two women and three men aged 18 to 49 years. For each donor, CD4 naive and CD4 memory were each run on three plates, CD8 naive on two plates, and CD8 memory on one plate. To estimate repertoire size and how much clonotypes are shared between individuals, the study performed deep sequencing of blood TCR repertoires from a few healthy adults. Libraries were prepared and TCR repertoires were sequenced by different laboratories using diverse techniques, in order to increase sequencing depth and limit assay-specific biases. Leukapheresis yielded between about 0.8 and 9.5 billion PBMCs per donor.

What the research found in general, with its limitations: The genetic and exposure-history diversity represented was limited by the small number of donors. Incomplete sequencing was indicated by rarefaction of sorted-subset datasets, despite the large sequencing depth. When a handful of donors were compared, the shared fraction of clonotypes was about 5% for naive CD4, 3.5% to 4% for naive CD8, roughly 2.5% for memory CD4, and about 0.36% for memory CD8. Estimated clonotype richness was generally larger for naive than for memory subsets. Pairwise subsampling led to the expectation that sequencing depth would affect the degree of clonotype sharing among donors. Higher generation probabilities were observed for clonotypes shared by all four sorted-subset donors than for non-shared clonotypes. Only blood was sampled, and tissue TCR repertoires likely differ from those in blood.

From the cysteine through the phenylalanine, the CDR3 covers 13 amino acids. The read is trimmed to its CDR3 DNA, 39 bases read in frame from base 1. Taken from the germline V gene, the CDR1 and CDR2 loops are MDHEN and SYDVKM. The trim is 5 bases for V and 6 bases for J, with a gap of 13 bases between the germline ends. Donors were healthy HIV-negative adults with no recently reported acute infections or vaccinations. Every donor was a Caucasian adult living in Nashville, Tennessee, USA. Magnetic negative selection was used to enrich CD4+ T cells, after which naive cells were positively selected on CD45RA and the negative fraction became the memory subset. After blood collection by leukapheresis, PBMCs were isolated using Ficoll-Histopaque density gradient centrifugation and then cryopreserved in the vapor phase of liquid nitrogen. Purity and quantity of every magnetically sorted T cell population were checked by analytical flow cytometry. Each sorted fraction had its genomic DNA isolated and then quantified by UV absorbance on a Nanodrop 2000c.

The chain was built from TRBV28 and TRBJ1-1, with the D segment identity uncertain. Material: naive CD4+ T cells from PBMCs. The cell subset or site tag for this specimen amounts to: CD45RA+ positively selected. This TCR was recovered from a man in his late teens or twenties in good health. Some clones in this sample may be carry-over from other donors' samples. The base sequence is TGTGCCAGCAGTCCGAGACACGAGCCTGAAGCTTTCTTT. It specifies CASSPRHEPEAFF.